One and the same sample provided the 7 T cell receptor beta chains below, sequenced in a study of cytomegalovirus exposure and HLA in healthy donors (dated by TCRdb to 2015 to 2018). Receptor libraries were prepared by the immunoSEQ multiplex PCR assay. The table was pulled from immuneACCESS by TCRdb, which kept in-frame rearrangements only. Such tables lose some clones; where checked, under half of the loss comes from unresolved V genes, and the rest has no known cause. For this sample there are 130,000 or so clones; roughly 89% appear just once. The ten largest make up about 3% of the sample. The specimen was PBMCs. Source of these receptors: a young man in good health and CMV-seronegative.

V gene TRBV18 combines with J gene TRBJ2-1, with TRBD2 matching over 11 bases. In germline, CDR1 is KGHSH, CDR2 LQKENI. The CDR3 sequence is 15 residues long. J was trimmed by 15 bases and V by 2 bases; bases with no gene match: 12. The CDR3 DNA is TGTGCCAGCTCACCATTAGCGGGGGGGGCCGAGGGTCCGTTCTTC. It translates to CASSPLAGGAEGPFF.

V usage is TRBV10-2 and J usage is TRBJ2-7; a weak D match, TRBD1 (5 bases). Germline V gene data show CDR1 as WSHSY and CDR2 as SAAADI. CDR3 length: 14 amino acids. Trimming removed 3 bases at V and 0 bases at J, with 9 bases between. CDR3 amino acids: CASSDHQGSYEQYF. DNA of the CDR3: TGCGCCAGCAGTGATCACCAGGGCTCCTACGAGCAGTACTTC.

The V and J genes are TRBV10-2 and TRBJ1-3; D gene uncertain. Germline CDR1 WSHSY, CDR2 SAAADI. The CDR3 has 14 residues. The V end was cut by 5 bases, the J end by 3 bases, with 11 bases between. DNA of the CDR3: TGCGCCAGCAGTACCACAGAGCTTGGAAACACCATATATTTT. Its protein is CASSTTELGNTIYF.

The gene calls are TRBV7-2 and TRBJ1-2; TRBD1 aligns across 8 bases. The germline gives CDR1 SGHTA, CDR2 FQGNSA. There are 16 residues in the CDR3. V trimming: 5 bases; J trimming: 5 bases; junction bases outside the gene matches: 13. For the CDR3, the DNA is TGTGCCAGCAGCCCTAGGCGGTACAGGGGGGGATATGGCTACACCTTC. It specifies CASSPRRYRGGYGYTF.

This clone was seen a handful of times. The chain has TRBV2 and TRBJ1-5; 7 nucleotides align to TRBD1. The V gene's germline CDR1 is SNHLY and CDR2 FYNNEI. CDR3 length equals 13 residues. V dropped 3 bases and J dropped 9; count of bases not matched to a gene: 5. CDR3 residues: CASSDPGQMPQHF. CDR3 DNA sequence: TGTGCCAGCAGTGACCCGGGACAGATGCCCCAGCATTTT.

The chain is built from TRBV6-5 and TRBJ2-7; D might be TRBD1 (6 bases). The ends were cut back, 6 bases at V and 1 base at J, with 10 bases in the middle. This CDR3 comprises 13 residues. Germline V gene lookup returns CDR1 MNHEY and CDR2 SVGAGI. In nucleotides, the CDR3 is TGTGCCAGCAGGAAAACAGGGTCCTACGAGCAGTACTTC. Translated, it gives CASRKTGSYEQYF.

This clone has only a few counts. The V call is TRBV18, the J call TRBJ1-6; D ambiguous. Trimming pared 0 bases from V and 9 bases from J, leaving 9 bases between. The CDR3 is 14 amino acids. Germline V gene lookup returns CDR1 KGHSH and CDR2 LQKENI. The CDR3 is CASSPPGEGSPLHF. The CDR3 DNA follows: TGTGCCAGCTCACCACCCGGGGAGGGTTCACCCCTCCACTTT.